These 29 T cell receptor beta chains came from one sample sequenced in a study of cytotoxic CD8 clonotypes in ibrutinib-treated CLL. Some clones are missing from TCRdb's copy, which holds only in-frame ones; the method was immunoSEQ multiplex PCR. Counted here are nearly 100,000 clones, 78% occurring once; the ten biggest clones make up 25% to 35%. The sequencing here drew on PBMCs, taken after 12 months of ibrutinib treatment. These receptors originate from a human donor with chronic lymphocytic leukemia.

This clone was detected ten times or more. The chain uses TRBV5-4 and TRBJ2-7, with 9 nucleotides matching TRBD1. The CDR3 is made up of 14 amino acids. V was pared by 0 bases and J by 6 bases, with 4 bases of the junction left unmatched. Per the germline V gene, CDR1 is SGHNT and CDR2 is YYREEE (reference sequence). In DNA form, the CDR3 reads TGTGCCAGCAGCTTGGACAGGGGGCAAGGCGAGCAGTACTTC. Protein sequence: CASSLDRGQGEQYF.

The chain links TRBV23-1 to TRBJ1-6; possible D gene TRBD1, 5 bases. TRBV23-1 is flagged as an ORF with uncertain function. Deletions cut 6 bases from V and 7 bases from J, with 25 bases between. This CDR3 region has 18 residues. This CDR3 is CASRTKKVYHRQNSPLHF. As DNA, the CDR3 is TGCGCCAGCAGGACTAAAAAAGTATATCACAGGCAGAATTCACCCCTCCACTTT.

The rearrangement links TRBV7-2 to TRBJ2-7, with 7 bases fitting TRBD2. The ends lost 4 bases at V and 2 bases at J; junction bases unmatched: 11. The CDR3 is 16 residues long. Germline values: CDR1 SGHTA, CDR2 FQGNSA. CDR3 sequence: CASSSSSLRGTYEQYF. The CDR3 coding sequence is TGTGCCAGCAGCTCGAGCAGCTTGCGGGGGACCTACGAGCAGTACTTC.

This clone appeared a few times. The genes are TRBV29-1 and TRBJ2-7; D gene unclear. Germline assignment: CDR1 SQVTM and CDR2 ANQGSEA. V dropped 6 bases and J dropped 3 bases, with 18 bases sitting between them. CDR3 length equals 14 residues. The CDR3 region is CSVAERTSNYEQYF. CDR3 in DNA: TGCAGCGTGGCGGAACGTACCTCTAACTACGAGCAGTACTTC.

The rearrangement links TRBV10-3 to TRBJ1-3, with D tentatively TRBD1 (5 bases). This CDR3 is 13 amino acids long. Germline V lookup: CDR1 ENHRY, CDR2 SYGVKD. V was cut by 7 bases and J by 1 base, with 8 bases left in between. CDR3 amino acids: CAITQESGNTIYF. Written as DNA, the CDR3 is TGTGCCATCACACAGGAATCTGGAAACACCATATATTTT.

This clone was picked up one time. The chain combines TRBV9 with TRBJ2-5, with 9 bases lining up with TRBD2. V shed 4 bases and J 6 bases; nucleotides not matched to a gene: 19. Germline-derived CDR1 and CDR2 are SGDLS and YYNGEE. This CDR3 is built from 18 residues. The CDR3 bases are TGTGCCAGCAGCCTTTCCGAAGGGGGGACTAGCTTTCGCCAGACCCAGTACTTC. Amino acid sequence: CASSLSEGGTSFRQTQYF.

This clone was detected a few times. The chain joins TRBV2 to TRBJ2-5; 10 nucleotides line up with TRBD2. The V segment lost 1 base and the J segment 3 bases; nucleotides outside the gene matches: 2. The CDR3 spans 15 residues. CDR1 and CDR2 (germline): SNHLY, FYNNEI. CDR3 nucleotide sequence: TGTGCCAGCAGTGAAGGTAGCGGGGGGAAAGAGACCCAGTACTTC. This gives the protein CASSEGSGGKETQYF.

A single count supports this clone. The V call is TRBV10-3, the J call TRBJ2-7, with a possible D match to TRBD2 (6 bases). Looked up from germline, CDR1 is ENHRY and CDR2 is SYGVKD. The CDR3 totals 14 residues. The V and J ends lost 7 bases and 0 bases respectively, with 13 bases between them. The CDR3 region has the DNA TGTGCCATCATGCCGGGACTGACCTCCTACGAGCAGTACTTC. Translation: CAIMPGLTSYEQYF.

The V gene is TRBV4-1, the J gene TRBJ1-1; D remains unclear. This CDR3 region has 14 residues. Looked up from germline, CDR1 is MGHRA and CDR2 is YSYEKL. The ends were cut back, 3 bases at V and 7 bases at J, with 15 bases in the middle. CDR3 bases: TGCGCCAGCAGCCAGGCCCCATCAAGGCATGAAGCTTTCTTT. This encodes CASSQAPSRHEAFF.

The V and J genes are TRBV9 and TRBJ2-3; no clear D gene. Germline CDR1 and CDR2: SGDLS and YYNGEE. The CDR3 contains 14 residues. Trimming took 2 bases from V and 3 from J, leaving 10 bases between them. CDR3 sequence (DNA): TGTGCCAGCAGCGTGGCGGAAGGAACAGATACGCAGTATTTT. This encodes CASSVAEGTDTQYF.

This chain uses TRBV4-1 with TRBJ2-5; no definite D call. Germline CDR1 is MGHRA and CDR2 is YSYEKL. The V end lost 5 bases, the J end lost 2 bases, and 15 bases lay between the germline ends. The CDR3 runs 15 residues. For the CDR3, the DNA is TGCGCCAGCAGCACCGGTCAGCGCGTACAAGAGACCCAGTACTTC. Translation gives CASSTGQRVQETQYF.

The chain uses TRBV4-2 and TRBJ1-2, with TRBD1 identical over 7 bases. J lost 5 bases, V lost 0 bases, and 15 bases had no gene match. Germline values: CDR1 LGHNA, CDR2 YNFKEQ. The length of the CDR3 is 18 residues. Written as DNA, the CDR3 is TGTGCCAGCAGCCAAGATCTGGCAGGGGGGACCGATAGTTATGGCTACACCTTC. It yields the protein CASSQDLAGGTDSYGYTF.

J is TRBJ2-1 and V is TRBV7-2; 14 nucleotides align to TRBD2. CDR1 and CDR2 (germline): SGHTA, FQGNSA. This CDR3 is 17 amino acids long. The V segment lost 1 base and the J segment 8 bases; nucleotides outside the gene matches: 7. The CDR3 DNA reads TGTGCCAGCAGCTTAGGACTAGCGGGGGGGCGAGGAGATGAGCAGTTCTTC. Amino acid sequence: CASSLGLAGGRGDEQFF.

The chain links TRBV18 to TRBJ2-1; 7 nucleotides align to TRBD1. The germline V gene has CDR1 KGHSH and CDR2 LQKENI. The length of the CDR3 is 15 residues. J gave up 0 bases and V 2 bases, and 1 base lay outside the gene matches. DNA for the CDR3: TGTGCCAGCTCACCAAGACAGGGCTCCTACAATGAGCAGTTCTTC. It codes for CASSPRQGSYNEQFF.

The chain carries TRBV5-1 and TRBJ1-1; D is undetermined. Trimming stripped 3 bases from V and 4 bases from J, with 16 bases between. Germline V gene data show CDR1 as SGHRS and CDR2 as YFSETQ. This CDR3 contains 15 residues. The CDR3 sequence: CASSWKTPASTEAFF. The CDR3 DNA sequence: TGCGCCAGCAGCTGGAAGACCCCCGCGAGCACTGAAGCTTTCTTT.

The chain recombines TRBV11-2 with TRBJ2-5; 8 bases line up with TRBD2. With V trimmed by 4 bases and J by 1 base, 2 bases remained unmatched. This CDR3 contains 14 residues. CDR1 and CDR2 (germline): SGHAT, FQNNGV. CDR3 residues: CASSSRGGQETQYF. The CDR3, as DNA: TGTGCCAGCAGCTCCCGGGGGGGCCAAGAGACCCAGTACTTC.

The chain carries TRBV29-1 and TRBJ1-1; TRBD1 is a possible D gene (5 bases). The length of the CDR3 is 13 residues. V lost 7 bases and J 0 bases, leaving 12 bases between the germline ends. The germline gives CDR1 SQVTM, CDR2 ANQGSEA. The CDR3 loop reads CSAARQMNTEAFF. The CDR3, as DNA: TGCAGCGCCGCTCGACAGATGAACACTGAAGCTTTCTTT. The entire variable domain, with the rest obtained from reference TRBV29-1 and TRBJ1-1, is as follows: SAVISQKPSRDICQRGTSLTIQCQVDSQVTMMFWYRQQPGQSLTLIATANQGSEATYESGFVIDKFPISRPNLTFSTLTVSNMSPEDSSIYLCSAARQMNTEAFFGQGTRLTVV.

This clone was observed a few times. The rearrangement joins TRBV4-1 to TRBJ1-5; D perhaps matches TRBD1 (5 bases). The V end was cut by 3 bases, the J end by 0 bases, with 9 bases between. The CDR3 has 15 residues. CDR1 and CDR2 (germline): MGHRA, YSYEKL. The CDR3 nucleotides read TGCGCCAGCAGCCAGACAGTATATAGCAATCAGCCCCAGCATTTT. Translating gives CASSQTVYSNQPQHF.

This clone was seen only once. The chain couples TRBV6-6 to TRBJ2-7; no reliable D call. Germline-derived CDR1 and CDR2 are MNHNY and SVGAGI (reference sequence). CDR3 length: 14 residues. Trimming left V 0 bases short and J 0 bases short, with 6 bases between. The CDR3 loop reads CASSYSRISYEQYF. DNA for the CDR3: TGTGCCAGCAGTTACTCAAGAATCTCCTACGAGCAGTACTTC.

CDR3 bases: TGTGCCAGCAGGTCGACAGGGGGGCCCTATGGCTACACCTTC. It codes for CASRSTGGPYGYTF. The chain joins TRBV28 to TRBJ1-2; TRBD1 matches at 9 bases. The germline V gene encodes CDR1 MDHEN and CDR2 SYDVKM. With 6 bases clipped from V and 4 bases from J, the junction kept 6 bases outside the gene matches. This CDR3 has 14 residues.

This sequence joins TRBV30 and TRBJ2-3; perhaps TRBD1 as D (5 bases). Trimming left V 8 bases short and J 4 bases short, with 19 bases between. Germline values: CDR1 GTSNPN, CDR2 SVGIG (reference sequence). The CDR3 length is 14 residues. The CDR3 region is CARMLRVDADTQYF. In DNA, the CDR3 is TGTGCCCGCATGCTCAGGGTAGACGCAGATACGCAGTATTTT.

The V gene is TRBV6-4, the J gene TRBJ2-3; 16 positions match TRBD2. Germline values: CDR1 MRHNA, CDR2 SNTAGT. The CDR3 runs 19 residues. With 1 base clipped from V and 6 bases from J, the junction kept 10 bases outside the gene matches. The CDR3 coding sequence is TGTGCCAGCAGTGACTTGGGACTAGCGGGGGGGAACTCCGGCGATACGCAGTATTTT. Translation: CASSDLGLAGGNSGDTQYF.

The table lists this clone with many counts. The chain uses TRBV7-2 and TRBJ1-5; D is unclear. Germline V gene lookup returns CDR1 SGHTA and CDR2 FQGNSA. The V end lost 6 bases, the J end lost 4 bases, and 10 bases lay between the germline ends. The CDR3 runs to 13 residues. CDR3 coding DNA: TGTGCCAGCAGTCCCGAAATGAATCAGCCCCAGCATTTT. Its translation: CASSPEMNQPQHF.

The table lists this clone with a few counts. The chain recombines TRBV30 with TRBJ1-1; 7 bases fit TRBD1. There are 13 residues in the CDR3. V lost 2 bases to trimming and J lost 4 bases; unmatched junction nucleotides: 4. CDR1 is GTSNPN and CDR2 is SVGIG in the germline V gene (reference sequence). CDR3 bases: TGTGCCTGGAGTCGACAGGGAGGCACTGAAGCTTTCTTT. Amino acids: CAWSRQGGTEAFF.

This chain connects TRBV6-6 to TRBJ1-1, with 9 bases that match TRBD1. Germline values: CDR1 MNHNY, CDR2 SVGAGI (reference sequence). The CDR3 runs 15 residues. V dropped 6 bases and J dropped 0; count of bases not matched to a gene: 5. The CDR3, as DNA: TGTGCCAGCAGAAGTACAGGGGGCGTGAACACTGAAGCTTTCTTT. This sequence encodes CASRSTGGVNTEAFF.

V gene TRBV5-4 combines with J gene TRBJ1-2; 7 bases align to TRBD1. Germline CDR1 SGHNT, CDR2 YYREEE (reference sequence). The CDR3 runs 15 residues. The trim removed 0 bases at V and 1 base at J, leaving 3 bases unmatched. Here the CDR3 DNA reads TGTGCCAGCAGCTTGGGCCAGGGGGTTAACTATGGCTACACCTTC. Protein: CASSLGQGVNYGYTF.

The V call is TRBV11-3, the J call TRBJ2-2; possible D gene TRBD2, 6 bases. Trimming pared 1 base from V and 6 bases from J, leaving 18 bases between. The germline V gene encodes CDR1 SGHNT and CDR2 YENEEA. This CDR3 comprises 17 residues. The CDR3 sequence: CASSLVAGTWGAGELFF. For the CDR3, the DNA is TGTGCCAGCAGCTTAGTGGCAGGGACCTGGGGGGCCGGGGAGCTGTTTTTT.

The V and J genes are TRBV7-3 and TRBJ2-2; D is uncertain. Trimming took 2 bases from V and 4 from J, leaving 5 bases between them. Germline V lookup: CDR1 SGHTA, CDR2 FQGTGA. The CDR3 length is 13 residues. CDR3: CASSLRATGELFF. The CDR3 DNA reads TGTGCCAGCAGCTTACGAGCCACCGGGGAGCTGTTTTTT.

The chain employs TRBV5-1 and TRBJ2-5, with 15 bases aligning to TRBD2. CDR1 is SGHRS and CDR2 is YFSETQ in the germline V gene. CDR3 length: 16 amino acids. The J segment lost 4 bases and the V segment lost 4 bases, leaving 5 bases of the junction unmatched. The CDR3 reads CASSQGLAGGLETQYF. CDR3 nucleotides: TGCGCCAGCAGCCAAGGACTAGCGGGGGGGCTAGAGACCCAGTACTTC.